This paragraph covers one T cell receptor beta chain sequence. V dropped 2 bases and J dropped 1 base, with 14 bases sitting between them. This CDR3 contains 16 residues. Germline assignment: CDR1 LNHDA and CDR2 SQIVND (reference sequence). This sample was taken from a study of blood T cell repertoires in COVID-19. Study at large: In each case, the material was cDNA or gDNA derived from T cells, B-cell-depleted T cells, or PBMCs.

Assay: immunoSEQ multiplex PCR; the TCRdb copy retains only in-frame clones and omits some. Of about 340,000 clones listed, 92% were seen once; the top ten hold 18%. The TCR originated in a young woman who had recovered from COVID-19. The V and J genes are TRBV19 and TRBJ1-1, with D possibly being TRBD1 (6 bases). The sample comprised PBMCs or T cells enriched from blood (not recorded which). The DNA of the CDR3 is TGTGCCAGTAGTATATGGTTAGGACAGACGAACACTGAAGCTTTCTTT. This sequence encodes CASSIWLGQTNTEAFF.